Listed below are T cell receptor beta chains from one sample, sequenced in a study of type 1 regulatory T cells. Their specific antigens are unknown. TCRdb reprocessed the reads with MiXCR, giving one entry per CDR3 protein. Among tens of thousands of distinct CDR3 sequences, roughly 50% were seen once, and the ten largest hold roughly 2.2%. Sequencing input: cultured non-Tr1 T cells, either the whole culture or a sorted T cell fraction (not recorded which). The receptors stem from a human donor in good health. The CDR3 runs from the conserved cysteine through the conserved F or W. D genes are given only for firm matches. Part of the rows lack a size; the others show once, few, many or a class for expanded clones.

D gene,V gene,J gene,clone size,CDR3 protein,CDR3 DNA
TRBD1,TRBV12-3/TRBV12-4,TRBJ1-6,NA,CASSLNRGSPLHF,TGTGCCAGCAGTTTAAACAGGGGTTCACCCCTCCACTTT
NA,TRBV7-9,TRBJ2-7,NA,CASSLSPQMGDYEQYF,TGTGCCAGCAGCTTATCGCCCCAGATGGGTGACTACGAGCAGTACTTC
NA,TRBV10-3,TRBJ2-3,NA,CATSPGAADTQYF,TGTGCCACCTCCCCGGGGGCGGCCGATACGCAGTATTTT
NA,TRBV7-9,TRBJ1-3,few,CASSLLDGWAIYF,TGTGCCAGCAGCTTATTGGACGGCTGGGCCATATATTTT
NA,TRBV12-3/TRBV12-4,TRBJ1-2,NA,CASRETGGYTF,TGTGCCAGCAGGGAGACCGGTGGCTACACCTTC
TRBD1,TRBV11-2,TRBJ1-6,NA,CASSLQGAGSPLHF,TGTGCCAGCAGCCTACAGGGGGCTGGATCACCCCTCCACTTT
NA,TRBV5-5,TRBJ2-7,NA,CASSLRPSYEQYF,TGTGCCAGCAGCTTAAGGCCCTCCTACGAGCAGTACTTC
NA,TRBV27,TRBJ1-1,NA,CASTGGANTEAFF,TGTGCCAGCACCGGGGGCGCGAACACTGAAGCTTTCTTT
TRBD2,TRBV12-3/TRBV12-4,TRBJ2-7,NA,CASSSSGDYEQYF,TGTGCCAGCAGTTCTAGCGGGGATTACGAGCAGTACTTC
NA,TRBV11-1,TRBJ2-2,few,CASSLVPTGELFF,TGTGCCAGCAGCTTAGTCCCAACCGGGGAGCTGTTTTTT
NA,TRBV7-9,TRBJ2-4,NA,CASSLSAKNIQYF,TGTGCCAGCAGCTTATCGGCCAAAAACATTCAGTACTTC
TRBD2,TRBV27,TRBJ2-3,few,CASTLSGIATDTQYF,TGTGCCAGCACCCTTAGCGGGATTGCCACAGATACGCAGTATTTT
NA,TRBV7-9,TRBJ2-1,NA,CASRLDTIAYNEQFF,TGTGCCAGCAGGTTGGACACGATTGCCTACAATGAGCAGTTCTTC
NA,TRBV18,TRBJ2-5,many,CASSPQETQYF,TGTGCCAGCTCCCCACAAGAGACCCAGTACTTC
TRBD2,TRBV20-1,TRBJ2-2,many,CSASEGRDTGELFF,TGCAGTGCTAGCGAGGGGAGGGACACCGGGGAGCTGTTTTTT
TRBD2,TRBV10-3,TRBJ2-5,NA,CAASKGLGETQYF,TGTGCCGCAAGCAAAGGACTAGGGGAGACCCAGTACTTC
NA,TRBV20-1,TRBJ2-5,few,CSAMGDGPETQYF,TGCAGTGCTATGGGAGATGGGCCAGAGACCCAGTACTTC
TRBD1,TRBV19,TRBJ1-2,once,CASSIDARRDRVFGYTF,TGTGCCAGTAGTATAGATGCGCGCCGGGACAGGGTCTTTGGCTACACCTTC
NA,TRBV9,TRBJ1-4,NA,CASSVFSGTGNNEKLFF,TGTGCCAGCAGCGTCTTCTCCGGGACGGGAAATAATGAAAAACTGTTTTTT
TRBD2,TRBV20-1,TRBJ2-3,NA,CSAAAGGPGTDTQYF,TGCAGTGCTGCAGCGGGGGGGCCAGGAACAGATACGCAGTATTTT
TRBD1,TRBV5-1,TRBJ1-1,few,CASSLTPGGTEAFF,TGCGCCAGCAGCCTCACCCCAGGGGGCACTGAAGCTTTCTTT
NA,TRBV3-1,TRBJ1-5,once,CASSQDHRPGPQHF,TGTGCCAGCAGCCAAGATCACCGACCGGGGCCCCAGCATTTT
NA,TRBV2,TRBJ2-2,NA,CASTESGLGGELFF,TGTGCCAGCACCGAGTCGGGGCTTGGCGGGGAGCTGTTTTTT
TRBD2,TRBV20-1,TRBJ2-5,NA,CSALAGGQETQYF,TGCAGTGCTCTAGCGGGGGGGCAGGAGACCCAGTACTTC
NA,TRBV5-1,TRBJ2-1,NA,CASSLDGDTYNEQFF,TGCGCCAGCAGCTTGGACGGGGACACCTACAATGAGCAGTTCTTC
NA,TRBV19,TRBJ2-5,NA,CASSESQETQYF,TGTGCCAGTAGCGAGTCCCAAGAGACCCAGTACTTC
NA,TRBV7-9,TRBJ2-3,few,CASSQGLAAGVDTQYF,TGTGCCAGCAGCCAGGGGCTAGCGGCTGGAGTAGATACGCAGTATTTT
NA,TRBV5-1,TRBJ1-4,NA,CASSTGQYEKLFF,TGCGCCAGCAGCACCGGACAGTATGAAAAACTGTTTTTT
TRBD1,TRBV19,TRBJ1-5,NA,CASMGGQGGNRPQHF,TGTGCCAGTATGGGGGGGCAGGGGGGCAATCGGCCCCAGCATTTT
NA,TRBV9,TRBJ2-3,once,CASSGRGGDTQYF,TGTGCCAGCAGCGGTAGAGGGGGAGATACGCAGTATTTT
NA,TRBV12-3/TRBV12-4,TRBJ1-5,many,CASTRWGGNQPQHF,TGTGCCAGCACCCGGTGGGGAGGCAATCAGCCCCAGCATTTT
NA,TRBV4-2,TRBJ2-7,NA,CASSQDRPATVGPEQYF,TGTGCCAGCAGCCAAGATCGTCCCGCAACGGTGGGCCCAGAGCAGTACTTC
NA,TRBV20-1,TRBJ2-3,NA,CSASRSAVPPDTQYF,TGCAGTGCTAGTAGATCAGCGGTCCCCCCAGATACGCAGTATTTT
TRBD2,TRBV5-6,TRBJ2-7,few,CASSLGRGVPYEQYF,TGTGCCAGCAGCTTGGGGCGGGGGGTCCCCTACGAGCAGTACTTC
TRBD1,TRBV7-8,TRBJ1-6,NA,CASSHRDRVKPLHF,TGTGCCAGCAGCCACCGGGACAGGGTCAAACCCCTCCACTTT
NA,TRBV27,TRBJ2-1,NA,CASSLSTSTRRNEQFF,TGTGCCAGCAGTTTATCAACGAGCACCCGGAGAAATGAGCAGTTCTTC
TRBD1,TRBV2,TRBJ2-7,NA,CASSEVGTAVYEQYF,TGTGCCAGCAGTGAAGTCGGGACAGCCGTCTACGAGCAGTACTTC
NA,TRBV20-1,TRBJ2-7,few,CSARGGTERIYEQYF,TGCAGTGCTAGAGGAGGGACCGAGCGAATCTACGAGCAGTACTTC
TRBD1,TRBV6-6,TRBJ2-7,NA,CASRKGQGAYEQYF,TGTGCCAGCAGAAAAGGACAGGGGGCCTACGAGCAGTACTTC
NA,TRBV7-2,TRBJ2-1,few,CASSLGGSEQFF,TGTGCCAGCAGCTTAGGGGGGAGTGAGCAGTTCTTC
TRBD2,TRBV9,TRBJ2-1,NA,CASSVGASGGLVEQFF,TGTGCCAGCAGCGTAGGAGCTAGCGGGGGGTTGGTTGAGCAGTTCTTC
TRBD2,TRBV28,TRBJ2-5,NA,CASRTRSGGAQYF,TGTGCCAGCAGAACGAGGAGCGGGGGGGCCCAGTACTTC
TRBD1,TRBV27,TRBJ1-3,NA,CASKKTGVSGNTIYF,TGTGCCAGCAAAAAAACAGGGGTTTCTGGAAACACCATATATTTT
NA,TRBV10-3,TRBJ1-5,NA,CAISETEFGNQPQHF,TGTGCCATCAGTGAGACAGAATTTGGCAATCAGCCCCAGCATTTT
NA,TRBV10-3,TRBJ1-1,few,CAISEFQGRITEAFF,TGTGCCATCAGTGAGTTCCAGGGTAGGATCACTGAAGCTTTCTTT
NA,TRBV20-1,TRBJ2-1,NA,CSARRAGTPNEQFF,TGCAGTGCTAGAAGGGCGGGGACGCCCAATGAGCAGTTCTTC